This T cell receptor (beta chain) emerged from a study of T cell changes during pregnancy in multiple sclerosis. The CDR3 is made up of 15 amino acids. V shed 6 bases and J 0 bases; nucleotides not matched to a gene: 6. Germline CDR1 and CDR2: MNHEY and SMNVEV (reference sequence). Clones were read by immunoSEQ multiplex PCR, and TCRdb kept only the in-frame ones, dropping some. The sample lists about 72,000 clones, roughly 89% seen once, with around 0.86% in the top ten. The genes are TRBV27 and TRBJ1-2, with 8 nucleotides matching TRBD1. Material: peripheral blood, obtained in the second trimester of pregnancy. This receptor was obtained from a female donor with multiple sclerosis, enrolled in a pregnancy study. The CDR3 region has the DNA TGTGCCAGCAGCCAAGAGGGACAGGCTAACTATGGCTACACCTTC. Protein product: CASSQEGQANYGYTF.